The entry that follows covers one TCR beta chain sequence. Antigen unknown. The CDR3 length is 15 residues. The germline V gene encodes CDR1 SGHVS and CDR2 FQNEAQ. V was pared by 4 bases and J by 3 bases, with 15 bases between. Researchers partitioned CD4+ cells into CD45RA+ naive and CD45RA-negative memory subsets. The data derive from a study of shared clonotypes between healthy human individuals. Study results and caveats: On the whole, naive subsets had larger estimated richness than memory subsets had. Some clonotypes were shared by all four sorted-subset donors, while others were not shared. The non-shared ones had lower generation probabilities than the shared ones.

Assay: immunoSEQ multiplex PCR; the TCRdb copy retains only in-frame clones and omits some. Here the sample spans 2 million to 3 million clones, approximately 90% being singletons. Sequenced input: naive CD4+ T cells sorted from blood. The subset denotes: CD45RA+ positively selected. The gene calls are TRBV7-8 and TRBJ1-2, with D possibly matching TRBD1 (5 bases). This clonotype was obtained from a man aged 18 to 30 in good health. The CDR3 loop is CASSSGRRGDYGYTF. CDR3 nucleotide sequence: TGTGCCAGCAGCTCGGGACGCCGGGGGGACTATGGCTACACCTTC.